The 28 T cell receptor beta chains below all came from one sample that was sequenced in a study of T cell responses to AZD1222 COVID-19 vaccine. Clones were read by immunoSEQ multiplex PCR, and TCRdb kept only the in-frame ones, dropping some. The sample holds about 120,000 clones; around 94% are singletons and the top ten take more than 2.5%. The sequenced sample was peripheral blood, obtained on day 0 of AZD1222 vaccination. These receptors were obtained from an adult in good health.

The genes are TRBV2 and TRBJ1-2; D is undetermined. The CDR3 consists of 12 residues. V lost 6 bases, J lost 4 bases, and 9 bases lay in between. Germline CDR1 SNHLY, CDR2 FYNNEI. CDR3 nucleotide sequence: TGTGCCAGCAGGGCTGTGGTCTATGGCTACACCTTC. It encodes CASRAVVYGYTF.

Here the CDR3 DNA reads TGTGCCAGCAGCGCGTCCTACGAGCAGTACTTC. Protein product: CASSASYEQYF. The chain combines TRBV7-9 with TRBJ2-7; D is undetermined. The CDR3 is made up of 11 amino acids. CDR1 SEHNR and CDR2 FQNEAQ come from the germline V gene (reference sequence). V was clipped by 5 bases and J by 1 base, with 3 bases between them.

CDR3 residues: CASGPSGSHQTQYF. As DNA, the CDR3 is TGTGCTAGTGGTCCCTCAGGCTCCCACCAGACCCAGTACTTC. The rearrangement links TRBV12-5 to TRBJ2-5; D is uncertain. Germline V lookup: CDR1 LGHNT, CDR2 FRNRAP. CDR3 length equals 14 residues. Trimming shortened V by 5 bases and J by 6 bases, and 16 bases separated the two germline ends.

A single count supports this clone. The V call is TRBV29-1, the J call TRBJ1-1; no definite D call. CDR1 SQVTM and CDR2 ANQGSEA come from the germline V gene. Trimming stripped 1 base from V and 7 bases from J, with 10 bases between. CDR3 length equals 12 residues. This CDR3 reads CSVEGESDEAFF. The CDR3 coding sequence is TGCAGCGTTGAAGGGGAAAGCGATGAAGCTTTCTTT.

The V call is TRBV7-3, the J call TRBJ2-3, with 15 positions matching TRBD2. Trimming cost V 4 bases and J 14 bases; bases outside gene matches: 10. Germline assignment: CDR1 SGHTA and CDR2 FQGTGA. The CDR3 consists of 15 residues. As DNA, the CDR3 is TGTGCCAGCAGCTCCGGACTAGCGGGAGGGCCCGCATGGTATTTT. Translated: CASSSGLAGGPAWYF.

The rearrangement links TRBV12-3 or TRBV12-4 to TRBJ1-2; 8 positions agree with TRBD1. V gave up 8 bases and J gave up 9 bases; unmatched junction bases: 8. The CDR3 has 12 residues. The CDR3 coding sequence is TGTGCCAGCTCTCCTGGACAGGGAAGCTACACCTTC. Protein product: CASSPGQGSYTF.

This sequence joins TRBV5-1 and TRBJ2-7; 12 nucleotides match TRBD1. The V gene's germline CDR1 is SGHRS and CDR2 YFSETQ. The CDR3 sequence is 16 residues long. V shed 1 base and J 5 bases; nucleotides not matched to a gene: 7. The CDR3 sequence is CASSLPGTGGVDEQYF. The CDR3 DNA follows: TGCGCCAGCAGCTTGCCCGGGACAGGGGGCGTCGACGAGCAGTACTTC.

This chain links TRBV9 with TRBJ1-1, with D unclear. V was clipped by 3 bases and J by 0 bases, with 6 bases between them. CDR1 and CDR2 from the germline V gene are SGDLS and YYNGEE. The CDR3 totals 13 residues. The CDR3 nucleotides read TGTGCCAGCAGCGGGGTTATGAACACTGAAGCTTTCTTT. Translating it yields CASSGVMNTEAFF.

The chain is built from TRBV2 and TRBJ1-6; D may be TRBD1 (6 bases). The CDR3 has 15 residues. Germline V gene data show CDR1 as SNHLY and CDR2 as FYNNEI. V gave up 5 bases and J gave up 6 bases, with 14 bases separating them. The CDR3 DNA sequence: TGTGCCAGCAGTACTAAACAGGGAACTAATTCACCCCTCCACTTT. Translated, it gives CASSTKQGTNSPLHF.

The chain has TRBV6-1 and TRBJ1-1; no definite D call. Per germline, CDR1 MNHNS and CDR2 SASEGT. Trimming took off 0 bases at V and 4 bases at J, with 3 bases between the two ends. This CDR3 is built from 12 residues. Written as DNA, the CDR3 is TGTGCCAGCAGTGAAGCTGGCACTGAAGCTTTCTTT. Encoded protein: CASSEAGTEAFF.

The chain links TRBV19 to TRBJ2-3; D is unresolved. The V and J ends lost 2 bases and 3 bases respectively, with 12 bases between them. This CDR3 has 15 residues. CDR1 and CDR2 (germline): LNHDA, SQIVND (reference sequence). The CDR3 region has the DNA TGTGCCAGTAGTATACGTGAGACAACGACAGATACGCAGTATTTT. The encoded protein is CASSIRETTTDTQYF.

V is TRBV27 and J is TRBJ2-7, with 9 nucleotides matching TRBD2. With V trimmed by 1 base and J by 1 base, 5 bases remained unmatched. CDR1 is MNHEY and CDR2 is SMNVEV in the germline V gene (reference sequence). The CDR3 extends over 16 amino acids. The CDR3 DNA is TGTGCCAGCAGTTTATTGGGCGGGAGGGGATCCTACGAGCAGTACTTC. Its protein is CASSLLGGRGSYEQYF.

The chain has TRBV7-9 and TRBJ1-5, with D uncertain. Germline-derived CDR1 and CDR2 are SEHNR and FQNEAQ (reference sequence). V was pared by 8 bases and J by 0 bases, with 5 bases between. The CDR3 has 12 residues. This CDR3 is CASGPSNQPQHF. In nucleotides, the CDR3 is TGTGCCAGCGGGCCTAGCAATCAGCCCCAGCATTTT. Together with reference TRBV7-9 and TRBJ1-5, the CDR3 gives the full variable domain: DTGVSQNPRHKITKRGQNVTFRCDPISEHNRLYWYRQTLGQGPEFLTYFQNEAQLEKSRLLSDRFSAERPKGSFSTLEIQRTEQGDSAMYLCASGPSNQPQHFGDGTRLSIL.

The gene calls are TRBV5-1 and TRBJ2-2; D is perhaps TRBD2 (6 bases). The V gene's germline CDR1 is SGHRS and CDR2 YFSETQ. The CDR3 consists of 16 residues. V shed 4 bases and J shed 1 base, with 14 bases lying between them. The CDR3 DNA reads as TGCGCCAGCAGCCCCAGGGTAGCGGAGAACACCGGGGAGCTGTTTTTT. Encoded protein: CASSPRVAENTGELFF.

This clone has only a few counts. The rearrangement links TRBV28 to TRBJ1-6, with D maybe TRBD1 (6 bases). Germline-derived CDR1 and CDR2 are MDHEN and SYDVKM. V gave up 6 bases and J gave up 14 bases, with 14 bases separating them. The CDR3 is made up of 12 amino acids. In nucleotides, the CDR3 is TGTGCCAGCAGGGAACAGGGTTCGACCCTCCACTTT. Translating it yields CASREQGSTLHF.

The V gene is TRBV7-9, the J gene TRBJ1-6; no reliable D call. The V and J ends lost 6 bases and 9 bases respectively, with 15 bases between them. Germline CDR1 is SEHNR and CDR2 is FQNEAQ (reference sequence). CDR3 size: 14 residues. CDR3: CASSSYGDSSPLHF. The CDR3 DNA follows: TGTGCCAGCAGTTCCTATGGAGACTCTTCACCCCTCCACTTT.

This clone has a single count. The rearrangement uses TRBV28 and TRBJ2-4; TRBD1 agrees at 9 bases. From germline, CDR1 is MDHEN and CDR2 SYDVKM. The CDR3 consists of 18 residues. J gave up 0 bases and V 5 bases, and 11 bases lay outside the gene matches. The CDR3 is CASSRAGTGTLAKNIQYF. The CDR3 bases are TGTGCCAGCAGTAGGGCCGGGACAGGGACCCTAGCCAAAAACATTCAGTACTTC.

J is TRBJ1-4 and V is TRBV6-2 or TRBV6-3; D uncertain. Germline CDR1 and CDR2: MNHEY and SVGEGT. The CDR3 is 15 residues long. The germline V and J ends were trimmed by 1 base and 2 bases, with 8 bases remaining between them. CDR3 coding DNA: TGTGCCAGCAGTTACTTGGGCTATACTAATGAAAAACTGTTTTTT. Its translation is CASSYLGYTNEKLFF.

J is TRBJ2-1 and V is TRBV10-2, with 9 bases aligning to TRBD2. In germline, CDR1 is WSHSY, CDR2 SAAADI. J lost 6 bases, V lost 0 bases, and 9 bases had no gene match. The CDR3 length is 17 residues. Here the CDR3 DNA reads TGCGCCAGCAGTGAGTCGAGGGCCAGCGGGGGGCGCAATGAGCAGTTCTTC. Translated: CASSESRASGGRNEQFF.

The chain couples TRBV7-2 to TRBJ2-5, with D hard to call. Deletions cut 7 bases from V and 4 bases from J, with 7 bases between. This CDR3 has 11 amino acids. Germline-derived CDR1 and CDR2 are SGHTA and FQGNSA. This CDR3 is CASTPGETQYF. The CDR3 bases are TGTGCCAGCACCCCCGGAGAGACCCAGTACTTC.

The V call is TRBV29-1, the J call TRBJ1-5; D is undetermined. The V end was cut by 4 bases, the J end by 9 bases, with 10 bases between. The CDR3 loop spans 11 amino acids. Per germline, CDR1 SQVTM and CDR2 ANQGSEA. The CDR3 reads CSVGALWPQHF. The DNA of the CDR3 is TGCAGCGTTGGGGCCCTATGGCCCCAGCATTTT.

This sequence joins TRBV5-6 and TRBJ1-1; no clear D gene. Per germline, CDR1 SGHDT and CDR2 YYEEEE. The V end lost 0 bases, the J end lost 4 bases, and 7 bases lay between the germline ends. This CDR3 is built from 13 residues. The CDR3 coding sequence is TGTGCCAGCAGCTTGGCTCCGTCCACTGAAGCTTTCTTT. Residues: CASSLAPSTEAFF.

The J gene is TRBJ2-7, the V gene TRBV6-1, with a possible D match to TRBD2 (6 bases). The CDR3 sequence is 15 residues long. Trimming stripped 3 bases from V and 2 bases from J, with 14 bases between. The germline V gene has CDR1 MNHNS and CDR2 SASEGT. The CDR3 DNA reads TGTGCCAGCAGTGACGGGGGAGAGGGAACCTACGAGCAGTACTTC. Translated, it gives CASSDGGEGTYEQYF.

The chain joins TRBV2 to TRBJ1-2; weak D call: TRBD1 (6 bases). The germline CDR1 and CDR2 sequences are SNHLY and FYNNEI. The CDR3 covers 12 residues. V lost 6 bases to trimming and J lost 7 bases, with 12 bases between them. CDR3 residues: CASSDRFGGYTF. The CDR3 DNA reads TGTGCCAGCAGCGACAGGTTTGGTGGCTACACCTTC.

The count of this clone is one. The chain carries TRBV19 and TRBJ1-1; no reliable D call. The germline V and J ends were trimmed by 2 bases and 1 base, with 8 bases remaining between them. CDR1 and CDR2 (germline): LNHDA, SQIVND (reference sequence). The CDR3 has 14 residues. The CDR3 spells CASSIWSGNTEAFF. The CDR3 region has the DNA TGTGCCAGTAGTATATGGTCAGGGAACACTGAAGCTTTCTTT.

CDR3 DNA sequence: TGTGCCAGCAGCCCTCGCGGGAGGACCTACAATGAGCAGTTCTTC. Translating gives CASSPRGRTYNEQFF. The rearrangement uses TRBV7-9 and TRBJ2-1; 8 nucleotides agree with TRBD2. With V trimmed by 5 bases and J by 2 bases, 5 bases remained unmatched. Germline V CDR1 and CDR2: SEHNR, FQNEAQ (reference sequence). CDR3 length equals 15 residues.

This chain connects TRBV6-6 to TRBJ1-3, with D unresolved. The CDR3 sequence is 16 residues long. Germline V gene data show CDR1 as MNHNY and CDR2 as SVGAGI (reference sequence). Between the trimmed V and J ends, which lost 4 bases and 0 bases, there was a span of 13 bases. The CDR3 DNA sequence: TGTGCCAGCAGTTTGCAAGTGAGCTACTCTGGAAACACCATATATTTT. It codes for CASSLQVSYSGNTIYF.

CDR3 in DNA: TGTGCCAGCAGGGACAGCCAAGATAGCAATCAGCCCCAGCATTTT. It codes for CASRDSQDSNQPQHF. The chain has TRBV27 and TRBJ1-5, with a weak D call TRBD1 (6 bases). CDR1 is MNHEY, CDR2 SMNVEV, per germline (reference sequence). The CDR3 contains 15 residues. Trimming took off 6 bases at V and 0 bases at J, with 12 bases between the two ends.